This T cell receptor (beta chain) is from a study of cytomegalovirus exposure and HLA in healthy donors. The study, taken as a whole, reports: Rare TCR sequences dominated, though some public TCRs recurred in many donors.

V dropped 0 bases and J dropped 1; count of bases not matched to a gene: 5. Germline V gene sequence: CDR1 MGHDK, CDR2 SYGVNS. This CDR3 is 16 amino acids long. There were likely unrecorded immune exposures, though donors were nominally healthy when sampled. This clone was recorded a few times. Its antigen remains unidentified. In the PCR, 60 Vbeta and 13 Jbeta primers were used. The method was immunoSEQ multiplex PCR; TCRdb's version includes in-frame clones alone and lacks a portion of them. The table includes 85,000 to 100,000 clones, approximately 81% detected once. V is TRBV25-1 and J is TRBJ2-5, with 7 bases aligning to TRBD2. The material sequenced was PBMCs. This TCR was recovered from a girl aged 2-10 years in good health and CMV-seropositive. CDR3 in amino acids: CASSEYRTGGQETQYF. As DNA, the CDR3 is TGTGCCAGCAGTGAATATCGAACGGGAGGCCAAGAGACCCAGTACTTC.